The T cell receptor beta chain under discussion was sequenced for a study of response to subunit inactivated influenza vaccine. The CDR3 sequence is 16 residues long. The ends were cut back, 5 bases at V and 6 bases at J, with 22 bases in the middle. Germline V lookup: CDR1 MDHEN, CDR2 SYDVKM. Each CDR3 protein gets one entry after TCRdb re-called the RT-PCR reads with MiXCR. The sample consists of about 650,000 distinct CDR3 sequences, around 15% of them appearing once. Material: PBMCs from blood, obtained about 14 days before vaccination. The genes are TRBV28 and TRBJ1-2; D is possibly TRBD1 (5 bases). The TCR was taken from a man in his forties or fifties who received an inactivated influenza vaccine. CDR3 in amino acids: CASSPQPGGIRHGYTF. CDR3 nucleotides: TGTGCCAGCAGTCCCCAACCGGGGGGGATACGCCATGGCTACACCTTC.